The source of this T cell receptor (beta chain) is a study of blood T cell repertoires in COVID-19. Study context: Researchers got acute and convalescent COVID-19 samples from the United States, Italy and Spain.

Unmatched junction bases numbered 16, after V lost 5 bases and J lost 2 bases. There are 18 residues in the CDR3. Germline lookup yields CDR1 SGHTA and CDR2 FQGTGA. Original methodology: By means of reference gene primer amplification, nucleated cell counts were estimated. This table comes from immunoSEQ multiplex PCR, and its TCRdb copy is limited to in-frame clones, with some not included. V and J calls and clone size are those listed in that table; D and trimming were worked out from the DNA. The repertoire holds 240,000 or so clones, with 85% to 90% as singletons. Individuals drawn from under 30 US areas were about 18 to 90 years old. Two negative PCRs, clearance, or symptom resolution were required of recovered Cohort 3 donors.

The sequence derives from a man aged 40-49 years who had recovered from COVID-19. The chain employs TRBV7-3 and TRBJ2-5, with TRBD1 matching 8 bases. The specimen sequenced was PBMCs or T cells enriched from blood (not recorded which). This CDR3 is CASSPRGQGGMGQETQYF. The CDR3, as DNA: TGTGCCAGCAGCCCGAGAGGACAGGGAGGCATGGGTCAAGAGACCCAGTACTTC.